Presented here are 5 T cell receptor beta chains from one specimen sequenced in a study of T cell repertoires in cytomegalovirus infection. Their recognized antigens are unknown. TCRdb processed the reads anew with MiXCR; each CDR3 protein has one entry. The repertoire holds hundreds of thousands of distinct CDR3 sequences, with approximately 30% as singletons. Sequencing used cultured CD8+ T cells from PBMCs, obtained from culture after CMV antigen stimulation. These receptor sequences come from a human donor in good health (CMV status not recorded). Some clones in this sample may be carry-over from other donors' samples.

For this clonotype: This could be a read error, since a much larger clone is one nucleotide away. The CDR3 DNA sequence: TGTGCCAGCAGCTTGTATGAGAGCTTCTATAATTCACCCCTCCACTTT. Amino acid sequence: CASSLYESFYNSPLHF. The chain employs TRBV7-3 and TRBJ1-6; D unresolved. This CDR3 has 16 amino acids. V gave up 3 bases and J gave up 3 bases, with 12 bases separating them. Germline-derived CDR1 and CDR2 are SGHTA and FQGTGA.

This chain links TRBV10-3 with TRBJ2-7; D might be TRBD1 (6 bases). CDR1 is ENHRY, CDR2 SYGVKD, per germline. This CDR3 has 13 residues. V gave up 7 bases and J gave up 4 bases, with 14 bases separating them. CDR3 nucleotides: TGTGCCATCATGAAGGGGGTTTCGTACGAGCAGTACTTC. Translating it yields CAIMKGVSYEQYF.

This clonotype was counted many times. The chain is built from TRBV7-6 and TRBJ2-7; 8 bases are a match to TRBD2. The CDR3 loop spans 15 amino acids. The germline V gene encodes CDR1 SGHVS and CDR2 FNYEAQ. J was trimmed by 3 bases and V by 1 base; bases with no gene match: 5. CDR3 loop: CASSLGTSRIYEQYV. CDR3 bases: TGTGCCAGCAGCTTAGGGACTAGCAGGATCTACGAGCAGTACGTC.

The table lists this clonotype with a few counts. The chain recombines TRBV6-2 or TRBV6-3 with TRBJ2-1, with 9 bases lining up with TRBD1. Germline V gene sequence: CDR1 MNHEY, CDR2 SVGEGT. With 0 bases clipped from V and 0 bases from J, the junction kept 6 bases outside the gene matches. The CDR3 contains 18 residues. The chain's CDR3 is CASSYSISGQGSYNEQFF. As DNA, the CDR3 is TGTGCCAGCAGTTACTCGATTTCGGGACAGGGCTCCTACAATGAGCAGTTCTTC.

This chain uses TRBV6-5 with TRBJ2-1; the match to TRBD2 covers 7 bases. From germline, CDR1 is MNHEY and CDR2 SVGAGI. The CDR3 runs 16 residues. V gave up 2 bases and J gave up 2 bases; unmatched junction bases: 6. In nucleotides, the CDR3 is TGTGCCAGCAGTTACCTCGGGGGGAGGACCTACAATGAGCAGTTCTTC. Its translation is CASSYLGGRTYNEQFF.